Listed below are T cell receptor beta chains from one sample, sequenced in a study of T cells in localized non-small cell lung cancer. Only in-frame clones appear in the TCRdb table, and some are missing; sequencing was by immunoSEQ multiplex PCR. The repertoire consists of some 1,100 clones, with 21% occurring once and the leading ten covering approximately 17%. The sample consisted of normal lung tissue next to the tumor, taken before any cancer treatment. The receptors stem from a female donor over 55 with stage I squamous cell lung carcinoma. Both conserved end residues are part of each CDR3. Some rows have no size entry. The others give once, few or many, or a class for an expanded clone.

V,size,CDR3
TRBV15,large,CATSSGRELHNEQFF
TRBV6-8,few,CASSYSQGGDYGYTF
TRBV28,.,CASSSAGVGDEQFF
TRBV6-8,few,CASSSFIGLAGENEQFF
TRBV19,few,CASMMGQEGYTF
TRBV9,large,CASSDGITEAFF
TRBV6-8,medium-sized,CASSQGWNYGYTF
TRBV6-8,.,CASSYSRGTTEAFF
TRBV6-8,few,CASSGDDNEQFF
TRBV14,few,CASSQTYEQYF
TRBV27,few,CASSSILAGLYEQYF
TRBV6-8,few,CASRESGWGTETQYF
TRBV11-3,medium-sized,CASSLADRVPYEQYF
TRBV19,.,CASSTEGTSGYNEQFF
TRBV11-3,.,CASSLFREASGANVLTF
TRBV28,large,CASSLAGETQYF
TRBV11-1,.,CASSLDGGRADTQYF
TRBV11-3,few,CASSAGTSGGYEQYF
TRBV28,few,CASSLVHGELFF
TRBV29-1,few,CSVDTGGANYGYTF
TRBV29-1,once,CSVTAGTGFAGTEAFF
TRBV9,few,CASSRLAGGQETQYF
TRBV5-1,few,CASSLRGEGLGNEQFF
TRBV19,.,CASSPRGYNEQFF